This entry lists 16 T cell receptor beta chains sequenced from one sample in a study of blood T cell repertoires in COVID-19. The protocol was immunoSEQ multiplex PCR, while the TCRdb copy is restricted to in-frame clones and leaves out a portion. The sample has about 100,000 clones, about 77% seen once. Sample: peripheral blood. These receptors all stem from a woman in her 70s with acute or convalescent COVID-19.

This chain uses TRBV7-2 with TRBJ2-5; tentatively, D is TRBD2 (5 bases). The V gene's germline CDR1 is SGHTA and CDR2 FQGNSA. The ends were cut back, 5 bases at V and 5 bases at J, with 18 bases in the middle. The CDR3 covers 15 residues. CDR3 sequence (DNA): TGTGCCAGCAGCCCCCCCAGACTTAGCGTGGAGACCCAGTACTTC. Residues: CASSPPRLSVETQYF.

V and J are TRBV5-4 and TRBJ1-6, with a tentative D call TRBD1 (6 bases). V was trimmed by 5 bases and J by 5 bases, leaving 11 bases between them. The V gene's germline CDR1 is SGHNT and CDR2 YYREEE (reference sequence). This CDR3 region has 14 residues. The CDR3 is CASSSGTNNSPLHF. CDR3 sequence (DNA): TGTGCCAGCAGTTCCGGGACAAATAATTCACCCCTCCACTTT.

The gene calls are TRBV3-1 (or the pseudogene TRBV3-2) and TRBJ1-6; 7 bases fit TRBD1. This CDR3 region has 14 residues. Germline CDR1 LGHDT, CDR2 YNNKEL (reference sequence). The V gene end was trimmed by 1 base and the J gene end by 8 bases; junction bases not matched to a gene: 2. The CDR3 sequence: CASSQGGGDSPLHF. CDR3 nucleotides: TGTGCCAGCAGCCAAGGAGGGGGCGATTCACCCCTCCACTTT.

This clone has just one count. J is TRBJ2-7 and V is TRBV7-8; 9 nucleotides align to TRBD1. V trimming: 5 bases; J trimming: 3 bases; junction bases outside the gene matches: 11. CDR3 length: 16 amino acids. Germline V gene sequence: CDR1 SGHVS, CDR2 FQNEAQ. The CDR3 here is CASSPDRDRDLYEQYF. For the CDR3, the DNA is TGTGCCAGCAGCCCAGACCGGGACAGGGATCTCTACGAGCAGTACTTC.

The J gene is TRBJ2-5, the V gene TRBV19; TRBD1 might be the D (6 bases). Germline-derived CDR1 and CDR2 are LNHDA and SQIVND (reference sequence). CDR3 size: 13 residues. Trimming took 10 bases from V and 4 from J, leaving 16 bases between them. CDR3 sequence: CATSPSGVETQYF. CDR3 nucleotides: TGTGCCACTTCTCCCTCAGGGGTAGAGACCCAGTACTTC.

The genes are TRBV18 and TRBJ1-6, with D hard to call. Germline-derived CDR1 and CDR2 are KGHSH and LQKENI. This CDR3 has 15 residues. Trimming removed 3 bases from V and 7 bases from J, with 13 bases in between. CDR3 nucleotides: TGTGCCAGCTCACCCGGAGCGGGGTGGAATTCACCCCTCCACTTT. Protein product: CASSPGAGWNSPLHF.

The chain employs TRBV7-2 and TRBJ1-1; possibly TRBD1 for D (5 bases). The CDR3 extends over 12 amino acids. Germline assignment: CDR1 SGHTA and CDR2 FQGNSA. V shed 4 bases and J shed 5 bases, with 8 bases lying between them. CDR3 sequence reads: CASSWQGTEAFF. Written as DNA, the CDR3 is TGTGCCAGCAGCTGGCAGGGTACTGAAGCTTTCTTT.

The chain joins TRBV27 to TRBJ2-7, with 13 bases identical to TRBD2. V lost 2 bases, J lost 7 bases, and 5 bases stayed unmatched. Germline assignment: CDR1 MNHEY and CDR2 SMNVEV (reference sequence). This CDR3 contains 15 residues. The CDR3 DNA is TGTGCCAGCAGTTTAACTAGCGGGGGGGCCTTTGAGCAGTACTTC. Amino acid sequence: CASSLTSGGAFEQYF.

This clone was picked up a small number of times. This chain links TRBV7-9 with TRBJ1-6, with 7 bases aligning to TRBD1. The CDR3 runs to 15 residues. Germline CDR1 reads SEHNR; CDR2 reads FQNEAQ (reference sequence). Trimming cost V 4 bases and J 9 bases; bases outside gene matches: 9. Here the CDR3 reads CASSYASDRPSPLHF. The DNA of the CDR3 is TGTGCCAGCAGCTACGCCTCGGACAGGCCTTCACCCCTCCACTTT.

The rearrangement uses TRBV11-2 and TRBJ2-3; maybe TRBD2 (6 bases). Germline V gene lookup returns CDR1 SGHAT and CDR2 FQNNGV. Trimming took off 1 base at V and 2 bases at J, with 13 bases between the two ends. The CDR3 covers 16 residues. CDR3 protein: CASSLVGGAVTDTQYF. CDR3 sequence (DNA): TGTGCCAGCAGCTTAGTCGGCGGGGCTGTCACAGATACGCAGTATTTT.

The V and J genes are TRBV7-6 and TRBJ1-6; D possibly corresponds to TRBD1 (6 bases). Germline-derived CDR1 and CDR2 are SGHVS and FNYEAQ. The CDR3 covers 15 residues. V was shortened by 4 bases and J by 10 bases, with 17 bases between the two germline ends. The chain's CDR3 is CASSSHRALYSPLHF. CDR3 coding DNA: TGTGCCAGCAGCTCTCACAGGGCATTATACTCACCCCTCCACTTT.

The sample holds one count of this clone. The chain combines TRBV5-1 with TRBJ1-3; 7 bases line up with TRBD1. J gave up 0 bases and V 4 bases, and 4 bases lay outside the gene matches. Per germline, CDR1 SGHRS and CDR2 YFSETQ. The CDR3 is 15 amino acids. The CDR3 protein is CASSTGQFSGNTIYF. In DNA, the CDR3 is TGCGCCAGCAGCACGGGACAGTTCTCTGGAAACACCATATATTTT. The complete variable domain, with remaining parts taken from reference TRBV5-1 and TRBJ1-3, reads KAGVTQTPRYLIKTRGQQVTLSCSPISGHRSVSWYQQTPGQGLQFLFEYFSETQRNKGNFPGRFSGRQFSNSRSEMNVSTLELGDSALYLCASSTGQFSGNTIYFGEGSWLTVV.

The chain is built from TRBV6-2 or TRBV6-3 and TRBJ2-3; 8 nucleotides line up with TRBD2. V was clipped by 0 bases and J by 2 bases; unmatched bases: 7. CDR3 length: 17 amino acids. CDR1 MNHEY and CDR2 SVGEGT come from the germline V gene. The CDR3 region has the DNA TGTGCCAGCAGTTACTCGGGGCGGGGGGCCCACACAGATACGCAGTATTTT. Translating gives CASSYSGRGAHTDTQYF.

The chain is built from TRBV7-2 and TRBJ2-1; 11 bases fit TRBD2. Germline V lookup: CDR1 SGHTA, CDR2 FQGNSA. Trimming cost V 0 bases and J 3 bases; bases outside gene matches: 4. This CDR3 region has 17 residues. CDR3 nucleotide sequence: TGTGCCAGCAGCTTAGCGCCTAGCGGGGGGTTCTACAATGAGCAGTTCTTC. Translation gives CASSLAPSGGFYNEQFF.

This rearrangement joins TRBV30 to TRBJ2-1; TRBD2 aligns across 10 bases. Germline V lookup: CDR1 GTSNPN, CDR2 SVGIG (reference sequence). The V and J ends lost 2 bases and 7 bases, in that order; junction bases with no gene match: 14. The CDR3 has 17 amino acids. CDR3 sequence reads: CAWSRLLLAGAKNEQFF. CDR3 nucleotide sequence: TGTGCCTGGAGTCGCCTTCTCCTAGCGGGGGCTAAGAATGAGCAGTTCTTC.

The chain couples TRBV27 to TRBJ1-4, with D unclear. Germline lookup yields CDR1 MNHEY and CDR2 SMNVEV (reference sequence). Trimming shortened V by 2 bases and J by 4 bases, and 5 bases separated the two germline ends. This CDR3 has 13 residues. The CDR3 coding sequence is TGTGCCAGCAGTTTAAACGGTAATGAAAAACTGTTTTTT. Residues: CASSLNGNEKLFF.